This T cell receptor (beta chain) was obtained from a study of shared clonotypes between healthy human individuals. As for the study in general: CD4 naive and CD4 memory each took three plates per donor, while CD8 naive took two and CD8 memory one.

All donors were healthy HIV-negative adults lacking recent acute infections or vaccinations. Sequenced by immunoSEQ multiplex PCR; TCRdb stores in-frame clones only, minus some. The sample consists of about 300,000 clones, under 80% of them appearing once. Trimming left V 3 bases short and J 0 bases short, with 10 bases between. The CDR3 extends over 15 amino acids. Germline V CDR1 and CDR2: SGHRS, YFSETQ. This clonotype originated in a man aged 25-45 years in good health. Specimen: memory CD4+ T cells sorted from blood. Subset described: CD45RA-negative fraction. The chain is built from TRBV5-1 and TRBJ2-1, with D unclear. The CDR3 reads CASSSQPVSYNEQFF. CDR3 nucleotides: TGCGCCAGCAGCTCCCAGCCCGTCTCCTACAATGAGCAGTTCTTC.